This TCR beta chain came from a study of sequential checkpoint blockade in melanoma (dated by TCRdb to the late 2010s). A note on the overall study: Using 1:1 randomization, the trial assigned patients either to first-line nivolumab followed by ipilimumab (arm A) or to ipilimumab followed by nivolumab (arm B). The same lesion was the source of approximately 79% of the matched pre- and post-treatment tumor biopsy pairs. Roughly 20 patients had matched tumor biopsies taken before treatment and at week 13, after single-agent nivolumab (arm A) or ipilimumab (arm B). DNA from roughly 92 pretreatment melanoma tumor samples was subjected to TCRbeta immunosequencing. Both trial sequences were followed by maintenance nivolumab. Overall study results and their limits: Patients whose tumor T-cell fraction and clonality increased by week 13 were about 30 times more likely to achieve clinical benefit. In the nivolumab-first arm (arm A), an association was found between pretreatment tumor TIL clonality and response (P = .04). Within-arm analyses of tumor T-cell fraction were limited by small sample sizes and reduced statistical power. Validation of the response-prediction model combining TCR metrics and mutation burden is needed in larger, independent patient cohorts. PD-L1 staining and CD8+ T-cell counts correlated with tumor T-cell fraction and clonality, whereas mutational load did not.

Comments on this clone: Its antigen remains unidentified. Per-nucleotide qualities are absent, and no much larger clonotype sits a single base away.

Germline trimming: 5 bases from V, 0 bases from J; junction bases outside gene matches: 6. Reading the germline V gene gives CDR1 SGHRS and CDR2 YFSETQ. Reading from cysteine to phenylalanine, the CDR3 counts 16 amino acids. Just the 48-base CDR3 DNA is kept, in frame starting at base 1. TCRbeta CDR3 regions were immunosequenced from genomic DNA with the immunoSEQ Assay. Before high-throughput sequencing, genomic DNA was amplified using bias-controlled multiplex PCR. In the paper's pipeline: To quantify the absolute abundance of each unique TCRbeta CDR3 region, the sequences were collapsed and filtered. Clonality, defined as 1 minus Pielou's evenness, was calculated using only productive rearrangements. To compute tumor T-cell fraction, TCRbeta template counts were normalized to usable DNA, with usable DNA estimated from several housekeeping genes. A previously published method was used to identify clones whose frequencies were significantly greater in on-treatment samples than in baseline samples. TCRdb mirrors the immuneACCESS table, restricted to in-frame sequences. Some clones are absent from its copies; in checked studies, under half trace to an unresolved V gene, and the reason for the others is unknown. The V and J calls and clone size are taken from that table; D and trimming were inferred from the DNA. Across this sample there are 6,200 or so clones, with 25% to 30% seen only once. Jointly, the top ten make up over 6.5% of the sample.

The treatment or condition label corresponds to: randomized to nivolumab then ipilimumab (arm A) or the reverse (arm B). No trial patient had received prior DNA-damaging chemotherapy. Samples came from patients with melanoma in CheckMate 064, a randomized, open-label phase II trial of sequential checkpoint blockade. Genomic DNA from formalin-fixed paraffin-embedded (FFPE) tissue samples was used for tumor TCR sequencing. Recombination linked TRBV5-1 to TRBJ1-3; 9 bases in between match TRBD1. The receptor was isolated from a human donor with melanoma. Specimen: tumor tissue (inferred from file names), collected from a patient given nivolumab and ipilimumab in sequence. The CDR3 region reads CASSRTGVFSGNTIYF. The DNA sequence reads TGCGCCAGCAGTAGGACAGGGGTGTTCTCTGGAAACACCATATATTTT. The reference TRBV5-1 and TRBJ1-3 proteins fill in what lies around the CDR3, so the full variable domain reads KAGVTQTPRYLIKTRGQQVTLSCSPISGHRSVSWYQQTPGQGLQFLFEYFSETQRNKGNFPGRFSGRQFSNSRSEMNVSTLELGDSALYLCASSRTGVFSGNTIYFGEGSWLTVV.